This passage covers 27 T cell receptor beta chains from one sample sequenced in a study of a mutant IDH1 vaccine in newly diagnosed glioma. The data were produced by immunoSEQ multiplex PCR, yet TCRdb's version contains in-frame clones alone and is incomplete. Of roughly 40,000 clones listed, less than 95% are singletons. Their specific antigens are unknown. The time point here: week 23, last vaccination. A 20-mer mutant IDH1 peptide at 300 ug was injected subcutaneously with topical imiquimod. The specimen was PBMCs, collected from a glioma patient whose treatment included an IDH1 peptide vaccine. These receptors all come from a man aged 50 to 60 with glioma.

The gene calls are TRBV4-1 and TRBJ2-5; 9 positions match TRBD1. CDR3 length: 16 amino acids. Per the germline V gene, CDR1 is MGHRA and CDR2 is YSYEKL. With 0 bases clipped from V and 4 bases from J, the junction kept 6 bases outside the gene matches. This chain's CDR3 is CASSQDHGTGRETQYF. CDR3 in DNA: TGCGCCAGCAGCCAAGATCACGGGACAGGGCGAGAGACCCAGTACTTC.

In this sample, this clone turned up once. The J gene is TRBJ2-7, the V gene TRBV7-2; 7 nucleotides align to TRBD1. Germline V gene lookup returns CDR1 SGHTA and CDR2 FQGNSA. The CDR3 extends over 13 amino acids. With V trimmed by 4 bases and J by 5 bases, 5 bases remained unmatched. The CDR3 loop is CASSSGQPNEQYF. CDR3 coding DNA: TGTGCCAGCAGCTCGGGACAGCCTAACGAGCAGTACTTC.

The rearrangement links TRBV19 to TRBJ2-7, with no clear D. Germline V gives CDR1 LNHDA, CDR2 SQIVND (reference sequence). Trimming pared 3 bases from V and 4 bases from J, leaving 10 bases between. The CDR3 loop spans 13 amino acids. This chain's CDR3 is CASSMAGVYEQYF. For the CDR3, the DNA is TGTGCCAGTAGTATGGCAGGCGTATACGAGCAGTACTTC.

This chain uses TRBV30 with TRBJ2-7; 12 positions agree with TRBD1. With V trimmed by 5 bases and J by 5 bases, 10 bases remained unmatched. The CDR3 consists of 15 residues. CDR1 and CDR2 (germline): GTSNPN, SVGIG (reference sequence). CDR3 sequence reads: CAWFLPGQGADEQYF. For the CDR3, the DNA is TGTGCCTGGTTCCTCCCGGGACAGGGGGCCGACGAGCAGTACTTC.

This sequence joins TRBV6-1 and TRBJ2-3, with D tentatively TRBD1 (6 bases). The CDR3 consists of 15 residues. Germline V gives CDR1 MNHNS, CDR2 SASEGT. V was pared by 1 base and J by 3 bases, with 11 bases between. This chain's CDR3 is CASSEGGQGTDTQYF. CDR3 bases: TGTGCCAGCAGTGAAGGGGGGCAGGGTACAGATACGCAGTATTTT.

The chain employs TRBV6-5 and TRBJ2-7; 9 positions agree with TRBD1. J was trimmed by 5 bases and V by 5 bases; bases with no gene match: 7. The CDR3 loop spans 14 amino acids. Germline lookup yields CDR1 MNHEY and CDR2 SVGAGI. The CDR3 here is CASSKTGGADEQYF. CDR3 DNA: TGTGCCAGCAGTAAAACAGGGGGCGCGGACGAGCAGTACTTC.

The chain links TRBV18 to TRBJ2-7; D gene unclear. V lost 3 bases and J 5 bases, leaving 14 bases between the germline ends. CDR3 length: 14 residues. CDR1 and CDR2 (germline): KGHSH, LQKENI. CDR3 nucleotide sequence: TGTGCCAGCTCACCTGACATGGTGATTCACGAGCAGTACTTC. Translating gives CASSPDMVIHEQYF.

The V and J genes are TRBV4-3 and TRBJ2-7; the match to TRBD1 covers 10 bases. Germline CDR1 reads LGHNA; CDR2 reads YSLEER. This CDR3 has 16 amino acids. V shed 5 bases and J 1 base; nucleotides not matched to a gene: 8. For the CDR3, the DNA is TGCGCCAGCAGCTATCCCGGACAGGGGGATTCCTACGAGCAGTACTTC. It encodes CASSYPGQGDSYEQYF.

The table lists this clone with a few counts. Here the CDR3 DNA reads TGTGCCAGCAGCGTAGGGCAGGAGACTGAAGCTTTCTTT. Translation gives CASSVGQETEAFF. The rearrangement links TRBV9 to TRBJ1-1; D remains unclear. In germline, CDR1 is SGDLS, CDR2 YYNGEE. The CDR3 contains 13 residues. With 0 bases removed from V and 5 bases from J, the gap between germline ends came to 8 bases.

V usage is TRBV29-1 and J usage is TRBJ2-7; D possibly corresponds to TRBD2 (5 bases). Germline-derived CDR1 and CDR2 are SQVTM and ANQGSEA. Trimming stripped 7 bases from V and 7 bases from J, with 20 bases between. The CDR3 extends over 13 amino acids. DNA for the CDR3: TGCAGCGCCGCCCCTGGGAACCCGGGAGAGCAGTACTTC. Translation gives CSAAPGNPGEQYF.

This clone occurred once. V is TRBV7-2 and J is TRBJ1-1; D uncertain. The ends were cut back, 1 base at V and 8 bases at J, with 11 bases in the middle. CDR3 length: 13 amino acids. Germline CDR1 SGHTA, CDR2 FQGNSA. CDR3 region: CASSLGSAREAFF. CDR3 bases: TGTGCCAGCAGCTTAGGCTCGGCGAGAGAAGCTTTCTTT.

J is TRBJ2-7 and V is TRBV28, with D maybe TRBD1 (5 bases). CDR3 length: 15 amino acids. With 5 bases removed from V and 3 bases from J, the gap between germline ends came to 17 bases. CDR1 is MDHEN and CDR2 is SYDVKM in the germline V gene. The CDR3 here is CASSPYRQRNYEQYF. The CDR3 DNA sequence: TGTGCCAGCAGTCCCTACCGACAGAGAAACTACGAGCAGTACTTC.

V gene TRBV19 combines with J gene TRBJ2-7, with a tentative D call TRBD1 (6 bases). Trimming stripped 0 bases from V and 2 bases from J, with 8 bases between. This CDR3 spans 14 amino acids. CDR1 is LNHDA, CDR2 SQIVND, per germline (reference sequence). CDR3 sequence reads: CASSIDAGAYEQYF. The CDR3, as DNA: TGTGCCAGTAGTATAGATGCAGGGGCCTACGAGCAGTACTTC.

This rearrangement joins TRBV28 to TRBJ1-2; D is perhaps TRBD1 (5 bases). This CDR3 region has 13 residues. Germline CDR1 reads MDHEN; CDR2 reads SYDVKM. Trimming pared 2 bases from V and 14 bases from J, leaving 18 bases between. DNA for the CDR3: TGTGCCAGCAGTTTACTATCAGGGTTGGGGATGACCTTC. Encoded protein: CASSLLSGLGMTF.

The V and J genes are TRBV10-2 and TRBJ1-5, with 9 nucleotides matching TRBD1. The CDR3 has 13 amino acids. Germline V CDR1 and CDR2: WSHSY, SAAADI. J was trimmed by 5 bases and V by 6 bases; bases with no gene match: 2. In DNA, the CDR3 is TGCGCCAGCAGCACAGGGGGCTATCAGCCCCAGCATTTT. It translates to CASSTGGYQPQHF.

J is TRBJ2-7 and V is TRBV5-1; TRBD2 agrees at 13 bases. The CDR3 has 17 amino acids. Germline CDR1 reads SGHRS; CDR2 reads YFSETQ. V gave up 4 bases and J gave up 0 bases; unmatched junction bases: 7. This CDR3 reads CASSHETSGGLSYEQYF. In DNA form, the CDR3 reads TGCGCCAGCAGCCACGAGACTAGCGGGGGGCTCTCCTACGAGCAGTACTTC.

CDR3 region: CASSYDWQVNTEAFF. CDR3 coding DNA: TGTGCCAGCAGTTACGATTGGCAGGTGAACACTGAAGCTTTCTTT. This sequence joins TRBV6-5 and TRBJ1-1; no reliable D call. The CDR3 spans 15 residues. Looked up from germline, CDR1 is MNHEY and CDR2 is SVGAGI. Trimming stripped 2 bases from V and 0 bases from J, with 10 bases between.

The chain employs TRBV7-2 and TRBJ2-7, with D maybe TRBD1 (7 bases). The CDR3 runs to 16 residues. Germline V gives CDR1 SGHTA, CDR2 FQGNSA. V lost 5 bases and J lost 0, with 17 bases in between. The CDR3 here is CASSPQGGRASYEQYF. CDR3 nucleotide sequence: TGTGCCAGCAGCCCCCAGGGGGGCAGGGCCTCCTACGAGCAGTACTTC.

The V and J genes are TRBV4-1 and TRBJ2-3; the D is unclear. In germline, CDR1 is MGHRA, CDR2 YSYEKL. The CDR3 is made up of 15 amino acids. V was pared by 1 base and J by 2 bases, with 10 bases between. In DNA, the CDR3 is TGCGCCAGCAGCCAAGTACACAGCAACACAGATACGCAGTATTTT. It is translated as CASSQVHSNTDTQYF.

The chain combines TRBV6-5 with TRBJ1-2; 9 positions agree with TRBD1. The junction had 6 bases not matched to a gene; V was cut back by 8 bases and J by 8 bases. The CDR3 has 12 residues. Germline loops: CDR1 MNHEY, CDR2 SVGAGI. The CDR3 sequence: CASQGQGRGYTF. The CDR3 region has the DNA TGTGCCAGCCAGGGACAGGGACGCGGCTACACCTTC.

This chain links TRBV5-1 with TRBJ2-2; a possible D gene is TRBD2 (7 bases). The CDR3 is made up of 17 amino acids. The ends were cut back, 7 bases at V and 6 bases at J, with 25 bases in the middle. From germline, CDR1 is SGHRS and CDR2 YFSETQ. The CDR3 DNA is TGCGCCAGCTCCCCCGGGGGCGGGAGTCGGACTGCCGGGGAGCTGTTTTTT. It encodes CASSPGGGSRTAGELFF.

V usage is TRBV30 and J usage is TRBJ1-2; D is possibly TRBD1 (6 bases). The length of the CDR3 is 12 residues. V was pared by 3 bases and J by 4 bases, with 9 bases between. The germline gives CDR1 GTSNPN, CDR2 SVGIG (reference sequence). The CDR3 DNA reads as TGTGCCTGGAGCTGGACAGTCTATGGCTACACCTTC. Amino acids: CAWSWTVYGYTF.

The chain has TRBV6-6 and TRBJ2-3; 7 nucleotides line up with TRBD2. V was pared by 6 bases and J by 6 bases, with 3 bases of the junction left unmatched. This CDR3 region has 12 residues. Per germline, CDR1 MNHNY and CDR2 SVGAGI (reference sequence). DNA for the CDR3: TGTGCCAGCAGGGGGGGGTGGGATACGCAGTATTTT. Translating it yields CASRGGWDTQYF.

This chain connects TRBV7-3 to TRBJ1-4, with D maybe TRBD1 (6 bases). CDR1 SGHTA and CDR2 FQGTGA come from the germline V gene. This CDR3 region has 15 residues. V was cut by 6 bases and J by 5 bases, with 16 bases left in between. DNA for the CDR3: TGTGCCAGCAGGTCGACAGGAGGCGGGAATGAAAAACTGTTTTTT. Encoded protein: CASRSTGGGNEKLFF. The variable domain in full, with the rest retrieved from reference TRBV7-3 and TRBJ1-4, is GAGVSQTPSNKVTEKGKYVELRCDPISGHTALYWYRQSLGQGPEFLIYFQGTGAADDSGLPNDRFFAVRPEGSVSTLKIQRTERGDSAVYLCASRSTGGGNEKLFFGSGTQLSVL.

The rearrangement joins TRBV27 to TRBJ1-2; TRBD1 is a possible D gene (5 bases). CDR1 and CDR2 from the germline V gene are MNHEY and SMNVEV (reference sequence). V was cut by 8 bases and J by 3 bases, with 22 bases left in between. There are 16 residues in the CDR3. CDR3 residues: CASSTSVGGEYYGYTF. The CDR3 bases are TGTGCCAGCTCAACCTCCGTCGGGGGGGAGTACTATGGCTACACCTTC.

This sequence joins TRBV5-6 and TRBJ1-2; D unresolved. The CDR3 extends over 13 amino acids. V lost 5 bases to trimming and J lost 2 bases, with 10 bases between them. The germline CDR1 and CDR2 sequences are SGHDT and YYEEEE. CDR3 sequence: CASRPVGNYGYTF. CDR3 DNA sequence: TGTGCCAGCAGACCGGTTGGGAACTATGGCTACACCTTC.

This chain uses TRBV5-1 with TRBJ2-2; 9 bases are a match to TRBD1. This CDR3 contains 16 residues. V lost 5 bases to trimming and J lost 2 bases; unmatched junction nucleotides: 7. CDR1 SGHRS and CDR2 YFSETQ come from the germline V gene. The CDR3 protein is CASRTDRGENTGELFF. The CDR3 bases are TGCGCCAGCAGAACGGACAGGGGCGAAAACACCGGGGAGCTGTTTTTT.